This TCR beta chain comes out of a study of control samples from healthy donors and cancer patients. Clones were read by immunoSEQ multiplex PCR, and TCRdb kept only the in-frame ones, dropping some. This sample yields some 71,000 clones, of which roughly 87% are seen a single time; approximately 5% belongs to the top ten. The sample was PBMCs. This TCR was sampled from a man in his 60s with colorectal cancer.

This chain's CDR3 is CASSQAGTGGTEKLFF. The CDR3, as DNA: TGTGCCAGCAGCCAAGCCGGGACAGGGGGAACCGAAAAACTGTTTTTT. This rearrangement joins TRBV3-1 (or the pseudogene TRBV3-2) to TRBJ1-4, with 11 bases matching TRBD1. The trim removed 1 base at V and 8 bases at J, leaving 6 bases unmatched. Germline values: CDR1 LGHDT, CDR2 YNNKEL (reference sequence). This CDR3 has 16 amino acids.